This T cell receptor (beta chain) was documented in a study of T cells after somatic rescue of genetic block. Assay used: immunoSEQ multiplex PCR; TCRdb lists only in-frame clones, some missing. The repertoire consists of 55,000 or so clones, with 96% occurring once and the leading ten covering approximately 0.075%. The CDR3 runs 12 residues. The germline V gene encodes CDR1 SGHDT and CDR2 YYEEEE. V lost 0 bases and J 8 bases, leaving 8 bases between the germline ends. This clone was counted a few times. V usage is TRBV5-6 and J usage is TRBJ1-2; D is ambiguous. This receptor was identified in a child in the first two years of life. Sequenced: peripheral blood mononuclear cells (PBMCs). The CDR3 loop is CASSLAGEGYTF. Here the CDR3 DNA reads TGTGCCAGCAGCTTGGCCGGGGAGGGCTACACCTTC.